The 2 T cell receptor beta chains given below trace back to one sample, sequenced in a study of shared clonotypes between healthy human individuals. The method was immunoSEQ multiplex PCR; TCRdb's version includes in-frame clones alone and lacks a portion of them. The data contain 550,000 to 850,000 clones, 74% of them seen just once; the ten biggest clones take up 1.7%. Sequenced sample: memory CD4+ T cells sorted from blood. Subset specified: CD45RA-negative fraction. Source of these receptors: a woman in her twenties or thirties in good health.

This clone was recorded many times. The gene calls are TRBV11-2 and TRBJ2-5; weak D call: TRBD2 (5 bases). CDR1 SGHAT and CDR2 FQNNGV come from the germline V gene. Trimming left V 5 bases short and J 4 bases short, with 5 bases between. The CDR3 has 11 amino acids. The chain's CDR3 is CASSRGETQYF. CDR3 bases: TGTGCCAGCAGCCGGGGAGAGACCCAGTACTTC. The full variable domain, its missing parts supplied by reference TRBV11-2 and TRBJ2-5, is EAGVAQSPRYKIIEKRQSVAFWCNPISGHATLYWYQQILGQGPKLLIQFQNNGVVDDSQLPKDRFSAERLKGVDSTLKIQPAKLEDSAVYLCASSRGETQYFGPGTRLLVL.

The chain links TRBV19 to TRBJ1-2; perhaps TRBD1 as D (6 bases). The germline V gene encodes CDR1 LNHDA and CDR2 SQIVND (reference sequence). The CDR3 extends over 12 amino acids. V dropped 9 bases and J dropped 8 bases, with 16 bases sitting between them. Here the CDR3 reads CASGRGARGYTF. Written as DNA, the CDR3 is TGTGCCAGCGGACGGGGGGCAAGGGGCTACACCTTC.